This entry describes one T cell receptor (beta chain). Its matching antigen is unknown. The PCR had 60 Vbeta and 13 Jbeta primers. Assay used: immunoSEQ multiplex PCR; TCRdb lists only in-frame clones, some missing. This table has 130,000 to 150,000 clones, around 83% appearing once. These data come from a study of cytomegalovirus exposure and HLA in healthy donors. The study, taken as a whole, reports: TCR beta V segments were, for the most part, productive about 87% or about 30% of the time in an earlier analysis. It was reported that the classifier diagnosed cytomegalovirus status with high specificity and sensitivity in both the original and validation cohorts. The authors enumerated 150 to 200 TCR beta chains as linked to cytomegalovirus.

Healthy bone marrow donors formed the donor group. The CDR3 runs to 18 residues. The germline gives CDR1 SGDLS, CDR2 YYNGEE. The ends lost 0 bases at V and 3 bases at J; junction bases unmatched: 7. The V and J genes are TRBV9 and TRBJ1-4; 11 nucleotides match TRBD1. This TCR derives from a middle-aged man in good health and CMV-seropositive. Material: PBMCs. The CDR3 DNA follows: TGTGCCAGCAGCGTAGGGGGAGGACAGGGGGCTGCTAATGAAAAACTGTTTTTT. As protein: CASSVGGGQGAANEKLFF. Based on the CDR3 plus reference TRBV9 and TRBJ1-4, the full variable domain is DSGVTQTPKHLITATGQRVTLRCSPRSGDLSVYWYQQSLDQGLQFLIQYYNGEERAKGNILERFSAQQFPDLHSELNLSSLELGDSALYFCASSVGGGQGAANEKLFFGSGTQLSVL.